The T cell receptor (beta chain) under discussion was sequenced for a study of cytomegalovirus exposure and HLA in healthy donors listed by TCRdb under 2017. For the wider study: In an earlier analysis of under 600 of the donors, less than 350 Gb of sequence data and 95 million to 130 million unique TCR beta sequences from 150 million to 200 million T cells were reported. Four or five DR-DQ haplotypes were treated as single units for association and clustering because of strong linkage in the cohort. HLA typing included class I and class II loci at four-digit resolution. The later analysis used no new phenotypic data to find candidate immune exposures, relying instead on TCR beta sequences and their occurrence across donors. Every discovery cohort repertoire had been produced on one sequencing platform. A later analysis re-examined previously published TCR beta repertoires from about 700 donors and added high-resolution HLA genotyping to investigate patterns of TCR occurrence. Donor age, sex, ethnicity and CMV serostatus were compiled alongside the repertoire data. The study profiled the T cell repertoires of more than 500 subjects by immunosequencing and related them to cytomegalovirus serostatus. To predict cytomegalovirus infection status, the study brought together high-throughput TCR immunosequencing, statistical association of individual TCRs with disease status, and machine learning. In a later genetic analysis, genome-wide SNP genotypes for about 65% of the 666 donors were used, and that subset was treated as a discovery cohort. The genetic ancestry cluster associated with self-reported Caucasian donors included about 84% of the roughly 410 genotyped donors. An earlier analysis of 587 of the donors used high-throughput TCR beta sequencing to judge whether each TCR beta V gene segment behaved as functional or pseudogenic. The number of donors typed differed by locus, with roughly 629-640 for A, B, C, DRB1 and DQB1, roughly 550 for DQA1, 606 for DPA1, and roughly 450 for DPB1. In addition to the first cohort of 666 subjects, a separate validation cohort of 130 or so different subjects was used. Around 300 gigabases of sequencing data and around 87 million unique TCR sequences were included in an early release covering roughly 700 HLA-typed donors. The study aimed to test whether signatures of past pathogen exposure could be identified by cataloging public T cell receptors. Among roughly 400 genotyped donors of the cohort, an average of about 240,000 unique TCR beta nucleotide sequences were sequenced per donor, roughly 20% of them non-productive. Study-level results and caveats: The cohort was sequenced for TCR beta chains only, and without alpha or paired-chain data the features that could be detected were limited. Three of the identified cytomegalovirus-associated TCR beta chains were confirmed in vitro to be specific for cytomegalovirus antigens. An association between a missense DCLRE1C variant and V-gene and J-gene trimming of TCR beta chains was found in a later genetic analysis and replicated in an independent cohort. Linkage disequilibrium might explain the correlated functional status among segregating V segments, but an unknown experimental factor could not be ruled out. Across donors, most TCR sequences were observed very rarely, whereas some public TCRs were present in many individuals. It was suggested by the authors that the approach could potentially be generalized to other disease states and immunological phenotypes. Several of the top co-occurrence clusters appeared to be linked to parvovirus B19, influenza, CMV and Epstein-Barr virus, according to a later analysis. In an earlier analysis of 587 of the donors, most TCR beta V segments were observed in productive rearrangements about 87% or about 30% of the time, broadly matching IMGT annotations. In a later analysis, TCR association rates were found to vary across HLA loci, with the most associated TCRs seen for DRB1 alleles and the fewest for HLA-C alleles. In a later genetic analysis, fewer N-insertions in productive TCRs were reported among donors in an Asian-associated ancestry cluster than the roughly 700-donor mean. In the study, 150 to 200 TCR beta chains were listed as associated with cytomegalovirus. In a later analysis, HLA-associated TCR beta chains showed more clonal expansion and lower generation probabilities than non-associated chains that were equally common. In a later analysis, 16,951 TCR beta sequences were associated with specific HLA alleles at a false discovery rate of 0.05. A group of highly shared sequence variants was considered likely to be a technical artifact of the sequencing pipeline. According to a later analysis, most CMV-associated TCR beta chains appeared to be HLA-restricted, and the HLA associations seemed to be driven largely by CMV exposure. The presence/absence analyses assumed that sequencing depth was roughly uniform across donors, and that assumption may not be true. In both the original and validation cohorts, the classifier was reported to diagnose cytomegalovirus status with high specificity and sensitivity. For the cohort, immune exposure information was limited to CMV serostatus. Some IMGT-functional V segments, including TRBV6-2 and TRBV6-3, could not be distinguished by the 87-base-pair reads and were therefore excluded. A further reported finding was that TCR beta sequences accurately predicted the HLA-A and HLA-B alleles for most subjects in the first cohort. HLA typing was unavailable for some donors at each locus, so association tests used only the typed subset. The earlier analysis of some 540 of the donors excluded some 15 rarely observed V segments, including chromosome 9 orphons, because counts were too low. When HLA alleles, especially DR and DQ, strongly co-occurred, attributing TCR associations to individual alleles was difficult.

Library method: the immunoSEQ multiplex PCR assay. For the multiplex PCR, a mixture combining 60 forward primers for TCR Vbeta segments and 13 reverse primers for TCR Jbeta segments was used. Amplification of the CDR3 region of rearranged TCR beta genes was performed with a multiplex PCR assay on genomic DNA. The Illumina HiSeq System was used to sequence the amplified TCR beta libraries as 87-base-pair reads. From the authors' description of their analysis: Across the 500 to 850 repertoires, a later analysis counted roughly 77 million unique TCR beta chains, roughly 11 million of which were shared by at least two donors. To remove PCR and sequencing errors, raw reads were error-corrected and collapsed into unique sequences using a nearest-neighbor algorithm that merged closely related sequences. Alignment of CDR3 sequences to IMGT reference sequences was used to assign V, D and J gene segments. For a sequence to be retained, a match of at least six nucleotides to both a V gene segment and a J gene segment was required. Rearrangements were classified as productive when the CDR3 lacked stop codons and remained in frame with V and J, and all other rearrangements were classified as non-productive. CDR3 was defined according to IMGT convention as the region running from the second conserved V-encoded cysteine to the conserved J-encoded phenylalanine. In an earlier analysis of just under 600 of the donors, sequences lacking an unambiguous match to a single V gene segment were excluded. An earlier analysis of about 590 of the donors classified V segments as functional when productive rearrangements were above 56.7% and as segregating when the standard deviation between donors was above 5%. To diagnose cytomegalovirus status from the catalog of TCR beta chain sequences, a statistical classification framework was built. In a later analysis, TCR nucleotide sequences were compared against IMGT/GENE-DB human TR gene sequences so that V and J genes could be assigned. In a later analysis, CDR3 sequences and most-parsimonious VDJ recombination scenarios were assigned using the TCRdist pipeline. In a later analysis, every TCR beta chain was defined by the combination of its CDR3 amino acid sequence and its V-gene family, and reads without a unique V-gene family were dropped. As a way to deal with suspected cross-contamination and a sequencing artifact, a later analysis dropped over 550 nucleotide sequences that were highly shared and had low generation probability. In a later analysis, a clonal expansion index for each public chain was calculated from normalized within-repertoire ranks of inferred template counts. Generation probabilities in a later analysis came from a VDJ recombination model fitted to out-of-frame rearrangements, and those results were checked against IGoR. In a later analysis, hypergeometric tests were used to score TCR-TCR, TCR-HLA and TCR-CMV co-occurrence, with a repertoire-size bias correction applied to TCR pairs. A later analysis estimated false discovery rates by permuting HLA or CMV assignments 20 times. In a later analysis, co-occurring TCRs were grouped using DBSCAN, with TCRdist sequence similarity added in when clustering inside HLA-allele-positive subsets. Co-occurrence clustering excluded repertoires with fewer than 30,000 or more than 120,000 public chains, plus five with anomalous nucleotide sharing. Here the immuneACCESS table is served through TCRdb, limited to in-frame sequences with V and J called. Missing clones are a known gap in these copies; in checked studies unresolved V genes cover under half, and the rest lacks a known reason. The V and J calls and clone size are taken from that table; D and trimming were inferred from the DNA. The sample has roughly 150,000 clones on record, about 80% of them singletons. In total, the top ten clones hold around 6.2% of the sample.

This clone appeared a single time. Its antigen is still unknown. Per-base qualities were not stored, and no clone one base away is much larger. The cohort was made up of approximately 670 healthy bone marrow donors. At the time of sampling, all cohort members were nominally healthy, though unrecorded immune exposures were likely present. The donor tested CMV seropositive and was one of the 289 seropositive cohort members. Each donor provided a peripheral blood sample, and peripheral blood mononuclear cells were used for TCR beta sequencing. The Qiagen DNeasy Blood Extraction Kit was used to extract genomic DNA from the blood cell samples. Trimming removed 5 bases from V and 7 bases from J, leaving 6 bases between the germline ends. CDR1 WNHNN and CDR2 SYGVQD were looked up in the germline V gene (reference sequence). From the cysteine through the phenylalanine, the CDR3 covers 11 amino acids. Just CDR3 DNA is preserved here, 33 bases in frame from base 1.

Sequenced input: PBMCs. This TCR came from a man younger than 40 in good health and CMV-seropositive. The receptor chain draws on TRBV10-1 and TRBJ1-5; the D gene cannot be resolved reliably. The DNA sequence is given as TGCGCCAGCAGTCCTAGGCAGCCCCAGCATTTT. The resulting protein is CASSPRQPQHF.